This note documents a single TCR beta chain sequence. Its target is not known. These data come from a study of early T cells in non-severe SARS-CoV-2 infection. On the study more broadly: Chains stayed unpaired after sequencing of bulk RNA from unsorted whole blood.

Findings and caveats of the study: CD4 and private specificities were missed by VDJdb matching, which favored anti-spike CD8 responses.

Unique molecular identifiers tagged individual cDNA molecules. TCRdb processed the 5' RACE reads anew with MiXCR; each CDR3 protein has one entry. The sample includes under 70,000 distinct CDR3 sequences, 5% to 6.5% of them seen just once. The CDR3 runs to 15 residues. The germline V gene has CDR1 SQVTM and CDR2 ANQGSEA. V shed 4 bases, J shed 5 bases, and the junction held 12 bases outside the gene matches. The V and J genes are TRBV29-1 and TRBJ2-7, with TRBD1 matching over 9 bases. The source material was whole blood, sampled at baseline. This TCR was recovered from an adult who was a healthcare worker with PCR-confirmed SARS-CoV-2 infection or an uninfected control (not recorded which). CDR3 residues: CSVGRLGTGHHEQYF. The DNA for the CDR3 is TGCAGCGTTGGGAGATTAGGGACAGGGCATCACGAGCAGTACTTC.